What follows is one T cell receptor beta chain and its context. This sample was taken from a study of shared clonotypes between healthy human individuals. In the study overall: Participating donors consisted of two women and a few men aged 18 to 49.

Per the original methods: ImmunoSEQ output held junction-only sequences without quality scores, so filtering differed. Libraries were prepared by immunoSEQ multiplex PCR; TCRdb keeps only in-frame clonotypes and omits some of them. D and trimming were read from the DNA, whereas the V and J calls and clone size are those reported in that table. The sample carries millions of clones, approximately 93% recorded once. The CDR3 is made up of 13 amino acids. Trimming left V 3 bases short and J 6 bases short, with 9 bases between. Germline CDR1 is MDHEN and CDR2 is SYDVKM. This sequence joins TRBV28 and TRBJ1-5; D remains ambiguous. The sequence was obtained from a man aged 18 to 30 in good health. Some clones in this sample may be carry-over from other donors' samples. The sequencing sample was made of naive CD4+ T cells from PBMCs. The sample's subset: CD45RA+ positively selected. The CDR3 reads CASSFRASQPQHF. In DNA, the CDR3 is TGTGCCAGCAGTTTCCGAGCCTCTCAGCCCCAGCATTTT.